The clone carrying this TCR beta chain was seen repeatedly, ten times or more. Deletions cut 6 bases from V and 5 bases from J, with 9 bases between. This CDR3 is built from 12 residues. Germline V CDR1 and CDR2: SNHLY, FYNNEI. This sample was taken from a study of beta chain features in type 1 diabetes. Investigators reverse transcribed all isolated RNA, so they sequenced expressed TCRB transcripts. Some clones are missing from TCRdb's copy, which holds only in-frame ones; the method was immunoSEQ multiplex PCR. Among 200,000 to 250,000 clones, about 25% were seen once, and the ten largest hold more than 3%. Researchers reported sorting CD4+ naive, central memory, regulatory and stem cell-like memory cells via CD45RO/CCR7/CD25/CD127/CD95/CD27.

This clonotype was obtained from a man aged 25 to 40 in good health. The sequenced sample was central memory CD4+ T cells from blood. The chain carries TRBV2 and TRBJ2-3, with D hard to call. The CDR3 DNA reads TGTGCCAGCAGCCAAACGGAAGATACGCAGTATTTT. This encodes CASSQTEDTQYF. Full variable domain (missing parts from reference TRBV2 and TRBJ2-3): EPEVTQTPSHQVTQMGQEVILRCVPISNHLYFYWYRQILGQKVEFLVSFYNNEISEKSEIFDDQFSVERPDGSNFTLKIRSTKLEDSAMYFCASSQTEDTQYFGPGTRLTVL.